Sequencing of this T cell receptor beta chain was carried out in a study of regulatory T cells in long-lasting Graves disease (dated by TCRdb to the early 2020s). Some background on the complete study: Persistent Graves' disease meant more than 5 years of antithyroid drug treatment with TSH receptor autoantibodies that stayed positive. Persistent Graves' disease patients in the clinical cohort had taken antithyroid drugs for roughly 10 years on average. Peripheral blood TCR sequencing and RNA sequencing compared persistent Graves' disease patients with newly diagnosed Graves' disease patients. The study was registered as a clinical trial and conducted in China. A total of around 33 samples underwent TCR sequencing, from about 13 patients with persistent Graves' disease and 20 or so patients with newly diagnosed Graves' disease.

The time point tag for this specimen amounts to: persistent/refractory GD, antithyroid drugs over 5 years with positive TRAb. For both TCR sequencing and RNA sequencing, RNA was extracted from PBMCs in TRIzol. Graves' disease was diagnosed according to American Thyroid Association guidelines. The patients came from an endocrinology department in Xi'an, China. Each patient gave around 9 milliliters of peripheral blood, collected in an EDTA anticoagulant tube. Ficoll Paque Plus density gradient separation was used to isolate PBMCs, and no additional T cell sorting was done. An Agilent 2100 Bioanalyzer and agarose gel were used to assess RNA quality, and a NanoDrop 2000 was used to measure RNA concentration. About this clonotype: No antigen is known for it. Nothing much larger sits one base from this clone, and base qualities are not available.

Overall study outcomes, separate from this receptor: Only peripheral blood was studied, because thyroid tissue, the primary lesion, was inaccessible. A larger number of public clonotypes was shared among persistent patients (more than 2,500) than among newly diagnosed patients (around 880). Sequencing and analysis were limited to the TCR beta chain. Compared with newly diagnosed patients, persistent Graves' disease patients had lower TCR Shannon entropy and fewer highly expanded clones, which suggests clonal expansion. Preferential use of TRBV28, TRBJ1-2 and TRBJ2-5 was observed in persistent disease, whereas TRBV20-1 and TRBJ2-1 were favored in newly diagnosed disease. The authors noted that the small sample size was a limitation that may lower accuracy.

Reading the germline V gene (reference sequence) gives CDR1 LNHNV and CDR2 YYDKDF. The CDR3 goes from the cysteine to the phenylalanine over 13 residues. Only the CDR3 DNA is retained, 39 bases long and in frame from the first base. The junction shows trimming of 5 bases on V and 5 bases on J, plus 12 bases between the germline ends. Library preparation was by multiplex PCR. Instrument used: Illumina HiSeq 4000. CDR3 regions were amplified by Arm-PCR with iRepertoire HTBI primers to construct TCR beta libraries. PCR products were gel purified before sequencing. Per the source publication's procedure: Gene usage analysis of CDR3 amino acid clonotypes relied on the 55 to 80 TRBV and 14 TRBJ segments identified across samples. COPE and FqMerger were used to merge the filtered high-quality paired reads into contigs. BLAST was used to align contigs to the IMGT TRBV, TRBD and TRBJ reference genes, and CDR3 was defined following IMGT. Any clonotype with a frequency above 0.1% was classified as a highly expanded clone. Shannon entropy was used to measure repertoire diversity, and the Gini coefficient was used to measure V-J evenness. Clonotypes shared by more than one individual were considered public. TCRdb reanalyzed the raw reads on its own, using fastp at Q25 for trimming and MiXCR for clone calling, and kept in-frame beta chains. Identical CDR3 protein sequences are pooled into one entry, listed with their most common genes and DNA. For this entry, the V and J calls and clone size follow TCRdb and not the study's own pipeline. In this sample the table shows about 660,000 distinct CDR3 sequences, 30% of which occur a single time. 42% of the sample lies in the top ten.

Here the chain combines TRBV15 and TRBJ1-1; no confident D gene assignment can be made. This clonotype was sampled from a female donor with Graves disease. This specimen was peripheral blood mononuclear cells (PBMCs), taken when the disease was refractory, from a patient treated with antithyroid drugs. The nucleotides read TGTGCCACCAGCGTTGGACCCGGAACTGAAGCTTTCTTT. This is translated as CATSVGPGTEAFF.